The 18 T cell receptor beta chains given below trace back to one sample, sequenced in a study of cytomegalovirus exposure and HLA in healthy donors. Both 60 Vbeta primers and 13 Jbeta primers went into the PCR. This table comes from immunoSEQ multiplex PCR, and its TCRdb copy is limited to in-frame clones, with some not included. The repertoire has under 150,000 clones, roughly 79% of them found once; the top ten carry approximately 6.3%. Sequenced input: PBMCs. The receptors come from a woman in her forties in good health and CMV-seropositive.

The rearrangement joins TRBV11-2 to TRBJ2-2, with TRBD1 matching over 8 bases. This CDR3 contains 15 residues. Trimming cost V 5 bases and J 1 base; bases outside gene matches: 3. CDR1 is SGHAT, CDR2 FQNNGV, per germline. The CDR3 reads CASSHGQGNTGELFF. CDR3 nucleotides: TGTGCCAGCAGCCACGGACAGGGGAACACCGGGGAGCTGTTTTTT.

This clone was seen a single time. The chain carries TRBV5-1 and TRBJ2-5, with 9 bases matching TRBD2. CDR1 is SGHRS, CDR2 YFSETQ, per germline. The length of the CDR3 is 16 residues. V gave up 0 bases and J gave up 5 bases; unmatched junction bases: 8. The CDR3 nucleotides read TGCGCCAGCAGCTTGGAGGGTAGCGGGGGACGGGAGACCCAGTACTTC. Its translation: CASSLEGSGGRETQYF.

The chain combines TRBV7-3 with TRBJ2-3; 11 nucleotides align to TRBD2. After removal of 1 base from V and 0 bases from J, the junction contained 0 bases not matched to a gene. The CDR3 is made up of 16 amino acids. CDR1 is SGHTA and CDR2 is FQGTGA in the germline V gene. DNA of the CDR3: TGTGCCAGCAGCTTAAGGACTAGCGGGAGCACAGATACGCAGTATTTT. Its protein product is CASSLRTSGSTDTQYF.

The rearrangement joins TRBV29-1 to TRBJ2-1; perhaps TRBD1 as D (6 bases). The CDR3 consists of 15 residues. Germline CDR1 and CDR2: SQVTM and ANQGSEA. The V end lost 4 bases, the J end lost 0 bases, and 13 bases lay between the germline ends. The CDR3, as DNA: TGCAGCGTTGTCCCCGGACAGAGCTCCTACAATGAGCAGTTCTTC. Amino acid sequence: CSVVPGQSSYNEQFF.

The rearrangement uses TRBV7-6 and TRBJ2-5; maybe TRBD2 (5 bases). Germline CDR1 SGHVS, CDR2 FNYEAQ. The ends were cut back, 2 bases at V and 5 bases at J, with 6 bases in the middle. CDR3 length: 12 amino acids. Here the CDR3 reads CASSLWRETQYF. CDR3 DNA sequence: TGTGCCAGCAGCTTATGGAGGGAGACCCAGTACTTC.

The chain uses TRBV18 and TRBJ1-2; D is perhaps TRBD1 (5 bases). Germline lookup yields CDR1 KGHSH and CDR2 LQKENI. The CDR3 covers 14 residues. The V gene lost 2 bases and the J gene lost 3 bases, with 10 bases spanning the gap. The CDR3 nucleotides read TGTGCCAGCTCACCAGATTTGGGGCACTATGGCTACACCTTC. This encodes CASSPDLGHYGYTF.

The chain has TRBV7-9 and TRBJ1-2; D is perhaps TRBD1 (6 bases). Germline V CDR1 and CDR2: SEHNR, FQNEAQ (reference sequence). CDR3 length: 16 residues. Trimming took 0 bases from V and 5 from J, leaving 16 bases between them. For the CDR3, the DNA is TGTGCCAGCAGCTTAGCGGGGGCAGGGGCCTTATATGGCTACACCTTC. It encodes CASSLAGAGALYGYTF.

The chain recombines TRBV9 with TRBJ1-3; no clear D. The CDR3 is 14 residues long. Looked up from germline, CDR1 is SGDLS and CDR2 is YYNGEE. V dropped 0 bases and J dropped 8 bases, with 12 bases sitting between them. CDR3 coding DNA: TGTGCCAGCAGCGTAGGACGACCCCAGGACACCATATATTTT. Its translation is CASSVGRPQDTIYF. Based on the CDR3 plus reference TRBV9 and TRBJ1-3, the full variable domain is DSGVTQTPKHLITATGQRVTLRCSPRSGDLSVYWYQQSLDQGLQFLIQYYNGEERAKGNILERFSAQQFPDLHSELNLSSLELGDSALYFCASSVGRPQDTIYFGEGSWLTVV.

In regard to this clone: At one boundary the junction diverges from the germline segment, which might be a read error. V is TRBV6-6 and J is TRBJ2-7; D uncertain. The CDR3 totals 13 residues. From germline, CDR1 is MNHNY and CDR2 SVGAGI (reference sequence). The CDR3 DNA follows: TGTGCCAGCAGAGAAACAGACCTCCCACGGTTGAACTTC. The encoded protein is CASRETDLPRLNF.

V is TRBV6-5 and J is TRBJ2-7; 8 bases match TRBD2. Germline loops: CDR1 MNHEY, CDR2 SVGAGI. There are 15 residues in the CDR3. The trim removed 5 bases at V and 0 bases at J, leaving 6 bases unmatched. In DNA form, the CDR3 reads TGTGCCAGCAGTGGGAGCGGGGGCTCCTCCTACGAGCAGTACTTC. This gives the protein CASSGSGGSSYEQYF.

J is TRBJ2-7 and V is TRBV5-1; 8 bases map to TRBD1. CDR3 length: 15 residues. The V gene end was trimmed by 0 bases and the J gene end by 0 bases; junction bases not matched to a gene: 2. Germline V lookup: CDR1 SGHRS, CDR2 YFSETQ. The CDR3 spells CASSLGGQASYEQYF. CDR3 bases: TGCGCCAGCAGCTTGGGGGGACAGGCCTCCTACGAGCAGTACTTC.

This chain connects TRBV10-1 to TRBJ2-2; weak D call: TRBD2 (5 bases). Germline CDR1 reads WNHNN; CDR2 reads SYGVQD (reference sequence). This CDR3 is built from 15 residues. The V gene lost 4 bases and the J gene lost 0 bases, with 9 bases spanning the gap. The CDR3 DNA follows: TGCGCCAGCAGTGGAGGGATTTCGAACACCGGGGAGCTGTTTTTT. Residues: CASSGGISNTGELFF.

The chain carries TRBV6-1 and TRBJ1-1, with unresolved D. V lost 7 bases, J lost 5 bases, and 11 bases lay in between. The CDR3 has 12 amino acids. Germline assignment: CDR1 MNHNS and CDR2 SASEGT. The CDR3 region is CASNVGRTEAFF. The CDR3 nucleotides are TGTGCCAGCAACGTCGGGAGGACTGAAGCTTTCTTT.

The J gene is TRBJ2-1, the V gene TRBV6-6; D is perhaps TRBD1 (6 bases). V gave up 0 bases and J gave up 1 base, with 10 bases separating them. CDR3 size: 16 residues. Germline V gene lookup returns CDR1 MNHNY and CDR2 SVGAGI (reference sequence). The CDR3 nucleotides are TGTGCCAGCAGTTACTCGGGACACATATCCTACAATGAGCAGTTCTTC. Amino acids: CASSYSGHISYNEQFF.

The sample holds a few counts of this clone. The V call is TRBV19, the J call TRBJ1-5, with TRBD1 matching 8 bases. This CDR3 has 16 residues. Germline CDR1 is LNHDA and CDR2 is SQIVND (reference sequence). The ends lost 6 bases at V and 0 bases at J; junction bases unmatched: 7. The CDR3 loop is CASRRTQGASNQPQHF. The CDR3 DNA is TGTGCCAGTAGACGAACCCAGGGGGCTAGCAATCAGCCCCAGCATTTT.

The rearrangement uses TRBV2 and TRBJ2-5, with 12 bases aligning to TRBD2. The CDR3 is 15 amino acids. V was clipped by 6 bases and J by 5 bases; unmatched bases: 7. The germline gives CDR1 SNHLY, CDR2 FYNNEI. The CDR3 here is CASSRLAGASETQYF. The CDR3 DNA reads TGTGCCAGCAGCAGACTAGCGGGGGCCTCGGAGACCCAGTACTTC.

The chain links TRBV2 to TRBJ2-5, with TRBD2 matching 10 bases. The CDR3 totals 13 residues. With 10 bases clipped from V and 9 bases from J, the junction kept 11 bases outside the gene matches. Germline-derived CDR1 and CDR2 are SNHLY and FYNNEI. In DNA form, the CDR3 reads TGTGCCATTCTAGCGGGGGCCCCGGCAGCCCAGTACTTC. Its protein is CAILAGAPAAQYF.

The V call is TRBV14, the J call TRBJ1-1; a weak D match, TRBD1 (5 bases). The CDR3 has 15 residues. The V and J ends lost 4 bases and 1 base respectively, with 13 bases between them. Per the germline V gene, CDR1 is SGHDN and CDR2 is FVKESK. CDR3 sequence: CASSPGLGQNTEAFF. CDR3 bases: TGTGCCAGCAGCCCAGGTTTGGGGCAGAACACTGAAGCTTTCTTT.